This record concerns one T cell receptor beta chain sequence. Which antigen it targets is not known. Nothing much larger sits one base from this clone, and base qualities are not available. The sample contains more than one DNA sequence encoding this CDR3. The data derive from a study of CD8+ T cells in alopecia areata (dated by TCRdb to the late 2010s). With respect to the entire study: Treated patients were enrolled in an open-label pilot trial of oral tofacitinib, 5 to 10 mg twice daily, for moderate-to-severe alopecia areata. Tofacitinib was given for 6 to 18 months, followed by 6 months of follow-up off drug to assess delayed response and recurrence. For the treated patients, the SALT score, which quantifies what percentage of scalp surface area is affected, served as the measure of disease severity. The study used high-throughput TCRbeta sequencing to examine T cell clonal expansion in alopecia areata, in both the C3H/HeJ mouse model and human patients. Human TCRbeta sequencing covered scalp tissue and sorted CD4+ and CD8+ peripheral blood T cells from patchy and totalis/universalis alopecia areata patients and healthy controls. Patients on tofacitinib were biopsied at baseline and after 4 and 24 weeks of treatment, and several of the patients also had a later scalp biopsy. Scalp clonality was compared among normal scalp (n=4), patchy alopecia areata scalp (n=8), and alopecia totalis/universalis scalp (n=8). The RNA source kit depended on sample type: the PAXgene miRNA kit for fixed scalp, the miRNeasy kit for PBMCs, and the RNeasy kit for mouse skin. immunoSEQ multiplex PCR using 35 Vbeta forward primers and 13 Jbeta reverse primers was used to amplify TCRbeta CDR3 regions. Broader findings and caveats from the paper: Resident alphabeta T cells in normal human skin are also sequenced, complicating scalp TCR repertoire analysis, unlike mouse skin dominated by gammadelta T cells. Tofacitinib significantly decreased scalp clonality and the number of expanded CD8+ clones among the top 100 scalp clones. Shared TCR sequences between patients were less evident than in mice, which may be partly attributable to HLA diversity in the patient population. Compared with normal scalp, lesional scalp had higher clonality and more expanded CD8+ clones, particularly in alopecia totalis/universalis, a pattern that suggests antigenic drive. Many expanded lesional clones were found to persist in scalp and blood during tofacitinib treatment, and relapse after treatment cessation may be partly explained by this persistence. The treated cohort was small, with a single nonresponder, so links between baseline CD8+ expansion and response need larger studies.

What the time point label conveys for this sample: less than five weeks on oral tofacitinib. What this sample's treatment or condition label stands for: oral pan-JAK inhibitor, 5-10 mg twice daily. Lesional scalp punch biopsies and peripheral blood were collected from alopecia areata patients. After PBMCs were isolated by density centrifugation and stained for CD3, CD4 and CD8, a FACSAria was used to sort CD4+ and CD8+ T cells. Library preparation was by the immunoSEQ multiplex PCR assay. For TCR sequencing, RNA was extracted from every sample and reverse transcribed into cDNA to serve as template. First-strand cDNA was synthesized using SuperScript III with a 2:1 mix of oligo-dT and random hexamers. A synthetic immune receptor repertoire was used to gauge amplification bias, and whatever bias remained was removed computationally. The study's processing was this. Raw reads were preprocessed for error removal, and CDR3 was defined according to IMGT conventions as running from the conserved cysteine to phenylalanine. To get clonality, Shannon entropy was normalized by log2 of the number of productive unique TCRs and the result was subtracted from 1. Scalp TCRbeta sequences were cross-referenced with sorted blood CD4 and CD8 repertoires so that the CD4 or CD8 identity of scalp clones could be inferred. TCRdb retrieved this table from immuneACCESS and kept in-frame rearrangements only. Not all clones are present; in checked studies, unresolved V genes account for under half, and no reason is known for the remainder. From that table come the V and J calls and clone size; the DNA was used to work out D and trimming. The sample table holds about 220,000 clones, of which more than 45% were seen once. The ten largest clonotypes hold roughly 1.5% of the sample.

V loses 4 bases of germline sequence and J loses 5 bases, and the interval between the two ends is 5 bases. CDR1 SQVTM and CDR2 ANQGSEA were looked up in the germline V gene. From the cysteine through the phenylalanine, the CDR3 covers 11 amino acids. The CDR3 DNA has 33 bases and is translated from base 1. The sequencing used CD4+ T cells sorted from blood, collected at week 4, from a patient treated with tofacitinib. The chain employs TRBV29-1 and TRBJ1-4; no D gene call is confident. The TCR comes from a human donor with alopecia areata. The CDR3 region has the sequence CSVGGNEKLFF. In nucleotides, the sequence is TGCAGCGTTGGCGGGAATGAAAAACTGTTTTTT. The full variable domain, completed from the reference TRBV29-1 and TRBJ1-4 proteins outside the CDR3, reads SAVISQKPSRDICQRGTSLTIQCQVDSQVTMMFWYRQQPGQSLTLIATANQGSEATYESGFVIDKFPISRPNLTFSTLTVSNMSPEDSSIYLCSVGGNEKLFFGSGTQLSVL.